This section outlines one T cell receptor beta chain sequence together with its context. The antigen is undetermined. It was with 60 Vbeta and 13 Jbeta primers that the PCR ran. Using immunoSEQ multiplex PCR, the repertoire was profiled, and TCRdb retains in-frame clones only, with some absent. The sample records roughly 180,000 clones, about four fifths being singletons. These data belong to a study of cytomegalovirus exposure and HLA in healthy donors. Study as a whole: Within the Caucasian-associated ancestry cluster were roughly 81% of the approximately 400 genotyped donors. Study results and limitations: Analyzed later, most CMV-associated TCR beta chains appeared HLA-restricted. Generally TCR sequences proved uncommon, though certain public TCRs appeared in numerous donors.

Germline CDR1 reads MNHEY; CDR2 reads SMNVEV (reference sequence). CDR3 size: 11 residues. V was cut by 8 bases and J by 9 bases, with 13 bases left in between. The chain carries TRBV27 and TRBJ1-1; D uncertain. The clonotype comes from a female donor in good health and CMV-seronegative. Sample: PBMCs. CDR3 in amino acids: CASLRNGQAFF. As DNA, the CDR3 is TGTGCCAGCCTTCGAAACGGTCAAGCTTTCTTT.